This paragraph covers one T cell receptor (beta chain) sequence. Antigen: not known. Germline CDR1 reads MNHEY; CDR2 reads SMNVEV (reference sequence). The CDR3 totals 15 residues. Trimming pared 2 bases from V and 2 bases from J, leaving 12 bases between. The PCR contained 60 Vbeta and 13 Jbeta primers. Produced via immunoSEQ multiplex PCR; TCRdb's table is partial and in-frame only. The sample lists some 170,000 clones, around 75% occurring once. The source of the sample is a study of cytomegalovirus exposure and HLA in healthy donors. Whole-study results and caveats: Researchers reported in a later analysis that a missense DCLRE1C variant was tied to TCR beta V- and J-gene trimming.

The sequencing input was PBMCs. This sequence originates from a female donor in good health and CMV-seronegative. The gene calls are TRBV27 and TRBJ2-5; D is uncertain. Written as DNA, the CDR3 is TGTGCCAGCAGTTTAGGCGGTCACGTTCAAGAGACCCAGTACTTC. Translation gives CASSLGGHVQETQYF.